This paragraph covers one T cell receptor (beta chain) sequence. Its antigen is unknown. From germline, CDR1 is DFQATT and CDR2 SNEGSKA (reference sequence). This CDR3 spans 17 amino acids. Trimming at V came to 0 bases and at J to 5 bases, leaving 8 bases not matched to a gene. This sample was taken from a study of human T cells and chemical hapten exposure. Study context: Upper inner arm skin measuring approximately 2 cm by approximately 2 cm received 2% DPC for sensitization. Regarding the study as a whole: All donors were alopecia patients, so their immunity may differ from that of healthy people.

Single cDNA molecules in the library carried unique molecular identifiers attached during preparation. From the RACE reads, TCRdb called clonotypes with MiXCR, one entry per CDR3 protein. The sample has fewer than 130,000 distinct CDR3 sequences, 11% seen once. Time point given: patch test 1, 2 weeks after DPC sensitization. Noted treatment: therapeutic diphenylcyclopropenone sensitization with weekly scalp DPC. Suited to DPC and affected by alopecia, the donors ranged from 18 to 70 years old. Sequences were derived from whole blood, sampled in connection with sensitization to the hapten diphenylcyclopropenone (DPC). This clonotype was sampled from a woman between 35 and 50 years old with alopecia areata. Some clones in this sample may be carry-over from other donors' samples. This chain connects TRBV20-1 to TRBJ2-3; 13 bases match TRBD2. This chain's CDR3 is CSARDSGLAGKGDTQYF. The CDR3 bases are TGCAGTGCTAGAGACTCGGGACTAGCGGGAAAAGGAGATACGCAGTATTTT.